This T cell receptor (beta chain) appears in the sequencing data of a study of shared clonotypes between healthy human individuals. Over several immunoSEQ plates, each subset's genomic DNA was distributed in even portions. The data were produced by immunoSEQ multiplex PCR, yet TCRdb's version contains in-frame clones alone and is incomplete. This table has about 1.5 million clones, 98% appearing once. The CDR3 runs 14 residues. Per the germline V gene, CDR1 is MDHEN and CDR2 is SYDVKM. V gave up 4 bases and J gave up 8 bases, with 17 bases separating them. This chain connects TRBV28 to TRBJ1-1; tentative D call: TRBD1 (5 bases). This sequence was found in a man aged 30 to 45 in good health. Material for sequencing was naive CD4+ T cells sorted from blood. As to subset: CD45RA+ positively selected. CDR3 nucleotides: TGTGCCAGCAGTTCCTTCGGGGCGTTCCGGGAAGCTTTCTTT. As protein: CASSSFGAFREAFF.